The rows below give T cell receptor beta chains drawn from one sample of a study of OX40 agonist ivuxolimab in advanced cancers. Clones were read by immunoSEQ multiplex PCR, and TCRdb kept only the in-frame ones, dropping some. The repertoire has around 100,000 clones, around 90% of them found once; the top ten carry 0.54%. Sequencing was performed on CD4+ or CD8+ T cells sorted from blood, taken in a trial of the OX40 agonist ivuxolimab. Receptor source: an adult with an advanced solid tumor such as melanoma, head and neck, liver or kidney cancer. Both conserved end residues are trimmed from each CDR3.

J	V	CDR3
TRBJ2-7	TRBV18	ASSPIKTGGHEQY
TRBJ1-5	TRBV28	ASASFGAGSNQPQH
TRBJ1-1	TRBV19	ASSQGRPDGNTEAF
TRBJ2-4	TRBV2	ASSTTSVLNIQY
TRBJ2-6	TRBV5-1	ASSPLQGTRNSGANVLT
TRBJ2-2	TRBV9	ASSNRDSGAGELF
TRBJ2-2	TRBV7-2	ASSYTPGELF
TRBJ1-5	TRBV28	ASRSDQGSQPQH
TRBJ1-1	TRBV14	ASSRTLNTEAF
TRBJ1-3	TRBV5-4	ASSVRGNTIY
TRBJ1-2	TRBV4-2	ASSRDLGLEGYT
TRBJ2-4	TRBV5-1	ASSSWPADIQY
TRBJ2-3	TRBV5-1	ASSLTGASTDTQY
TRBJ1-1	TRBV15	ATSREGRGRRNTEAF
TRBJ2-7	TRBV9	ASSTGGNHEQY
TRBJ1-1	TRBV28	ASSLSTPRNTEAF
TRBJ2-1	TRBV7-9	ASSLPRGVGGPYNEQF
TRBJ1-4	TRBV19	ASSSSSGVRNEKLF
TRBJ1-3	TRBV6-1	ASSDAGAYSGNTIY
TRBJ2-1	TRBV9	ASSPQGRYNEQF
TRBJ2-7	TRBV10-3	AISESDYRTYEQY
TRBJ2-7	TRBV5-8	ASSSTSGRVSYEQY
TRBJ1-2	TRBV5-1	ASRPSGNYGYT
TRBJ1-1	TRBV11-3	ASSVRGVGENTEAF
TRBJ1-1	TRBV4-1	ASSQGLDNMNTEAF
TRBJ2-5	TRBV19	ASSPSIVGQETQY
TRBJ1-5	TRBV19	ASSPKGSGNQPQH
TRBJ1-5	TRBV30	AWSFEGGNQPQH
TRBJ2-1	TRBV9	ASSALGTSGSKEQF
TRBJ2-7	TRBV5-1	ASSRGPYEQY
TRBJ2-5	TRBV7-9	ASSFYGREETQY
TRBJ2-2	TRBV4-3	ASSQGKRWETSGMQNTGELF
TRBJ2-2	TRBV7-3	ASSFRVGDTGELF
TRBJ2-5	TRBV4-2	ASSQLYGRQETQY
TRBJ2-5	TRBV19	ASTKTPKHSGLGETQY
TRBJ2-7	TRBV4-3	ASSQLAGTGGAYEQY
TRBJ2-7	TRBV4-1	ASSQEFSRLSSYEQY
TRBJ2-5	TRBV2	ASSGYETQY
TRBJ1-3	TRBV28	ASSLSRNTIY
TRBJ2-1	TRBV2	ASSEVGRTGGHEQF
TRBJ2-1	TRBV5-1	ASTKGPGSSYNEQF